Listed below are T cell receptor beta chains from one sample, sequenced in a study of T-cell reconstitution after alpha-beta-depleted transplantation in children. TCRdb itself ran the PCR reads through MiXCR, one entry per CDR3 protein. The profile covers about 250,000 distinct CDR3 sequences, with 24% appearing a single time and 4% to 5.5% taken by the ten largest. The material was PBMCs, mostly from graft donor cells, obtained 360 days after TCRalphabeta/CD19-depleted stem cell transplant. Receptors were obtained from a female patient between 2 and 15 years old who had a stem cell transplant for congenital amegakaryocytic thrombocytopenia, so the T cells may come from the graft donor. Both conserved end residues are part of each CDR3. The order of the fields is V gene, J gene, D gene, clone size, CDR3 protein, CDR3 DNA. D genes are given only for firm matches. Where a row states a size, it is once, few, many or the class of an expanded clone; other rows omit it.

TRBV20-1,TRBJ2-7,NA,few,CSATGTRAREQYF,TGCAGTGCGACCGGGACCCGGGCTAGGGAGCAGTACTTC
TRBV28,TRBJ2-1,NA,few,CASSFLGRGHNEQFF,TGTGCCAGCAGTTTTTTGGGGCGTGGACACAATGAGCAGTTCTTC
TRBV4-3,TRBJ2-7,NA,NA,CASSPRTTSYEQYF,TGCGCCAGCAGCCCCCGGACAACTAGTTACGAGCAGTACTTC
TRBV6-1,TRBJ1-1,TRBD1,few,CASSRGQGATEAFF,TGTGCCAGCAGTAGGGGACAGGGGGCCACTGAAGCTTTCTTT
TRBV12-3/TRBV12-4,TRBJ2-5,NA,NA,CASKKLRGTQYF,TGTGCCAGCAAAAAATTGAGGGGGACCCAGTACTTC
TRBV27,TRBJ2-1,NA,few,CASSFLGRYNEQFF,TGTGCCAGCAGTTTCCTGGGACGATACAATGAGCAGTTCTTC
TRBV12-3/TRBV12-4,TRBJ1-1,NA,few,CASSIYLGTEAFF,TGTGCCAGCAGCATATACCTGGGCACTGAAGCTTTCTTT
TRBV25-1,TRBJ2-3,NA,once,CASSVGTRDTQYF,TGTGCCAGCAGTGTTGGGACGCGAGATACGCAGTATTTT
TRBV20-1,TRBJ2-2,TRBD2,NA,CSATTSGVEIGELFF,TGCAGTGCTACAACTAGCGGGGTGGAGATTGGGGAGCTGTTTTTT
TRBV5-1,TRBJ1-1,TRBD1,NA,CASSGAPGGRTEAFF,TGCGCCAGCAGCGGCGCCCCAGGGGGACGGACTGAAGCTTTCTTT
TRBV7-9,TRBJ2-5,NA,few,CASSLIRETQYF,TGTGCCAGCAGCTTAATCCGAGAGACCCAGTACTTC
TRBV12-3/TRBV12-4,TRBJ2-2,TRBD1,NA,CTSRTKRLNDRANTGELFF,TGTACCAGCAGAACAAAAAGACTAAACGACAGGGCGAACACCGGGGAGCTGTTTTTT
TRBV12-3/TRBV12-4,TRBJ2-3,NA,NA,CASSLYSGTDTQYF,TGTGCCAGCAGCCTCTATTCTGGCACAGATACGCAGTATTTT
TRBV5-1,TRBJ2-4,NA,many,CASSLIGAKNIQYF,TGCGCCAGCAGCTTGATAGGAGCCAAAAACATTCAGTACTTC
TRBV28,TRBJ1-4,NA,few,CASRRTGIGLFF,TGTGCCAGCAGGAGAACAGGGATAGGACTGTTTTTT
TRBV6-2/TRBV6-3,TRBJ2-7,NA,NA,CASSYSPNSYEQYF,TGTGCCAGCAGTTACAGCCCGAACTCCTACGAGCAGTACTTC
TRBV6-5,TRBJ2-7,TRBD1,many,CASSRDSYEQYF,TGTGCCAGCAGCAGGGACAGCTACGAGCAGTACTTC